These 10 T cell receptor beta chains came from one sample sequenced in a study of blood T cell repertoires in COVID-19. Sequencing used immunoSEQ multiplex PCR; TCRdb keeps in-frame clones, though not all of them. The data hold around 300,000 clones, with 75% to 95% observed a single time. Sequencing used peripheral blood. The receptors originated from a woman under 40 with COVID-19, enrolled during active disease.

The rearrangement links TRBV18 to TRBJ2-7; TRBD1 matches at 8 bases. From germline, CDR1 is KGHSH and CDR2 LQKENI. V was clipped by 3 bases and J by 4 bases; unmatched bases: 8. This CDR3 region has 15 residues. CDR3 coding DNA: TGTGCCAGCTCACCTCTTGACAGGGGCCGGTACGAGCAGTACTTC. This codes for CASSPLDRGRYEQYF.

The gene calls are TRBV7-3 and TRBJ2-1; 11 bases match TRBD2. V dropped 4 bases and J dropped 5; count of bases not matched to a gene: 4. This CDR3 spans 15 amino acids. Germline V CDR1 and CDR2: SGHTA, FQGTGA. CDR3 in DNA: TGTGCCAGCAGCTCAACTAGCGGGGGTCACAATGAGCAGTTCTTC. This translates into CASSSTSGGHNEQFF.

The rearrangement uses TRBV24-1 and TRBJ2-3; D unclear. V gave up 1 base and J gave up 0 bases, with 10 bases separating them. This CDR3 is built from 16 residues. Germline lookup yields CDR1 KGHDR and CDR2 SFDVKD. The DNA of the CDR3 is TGTGCCACCAGTGATTTCGCGACAACTAGCACAGATACGCAGTATTTT. Amino acids: CATSDFATTSTDTQYF.

This clone was seen just once. The V call is TRBV11-1, the J call TRBJ2-1; the D gene is possibly TRBD2 (5 bases). The CDR3 is 13 residues long. V lost 9 bases and J lost 5, with 14 bases in between. The germline CDR1 and CDR2 sequences are SGHAT and FQDESV (reference sequence). The CDR3 DNA follows: TGTGCCAGTGCGACCCCCGGGAACAATGAGCAGTTCTTC. This translates into CASATPGNNEQFF.

This sequence joins TRBV4-2 and TRBJ2-1; D is possibly TRBD1 (5 bases). Trimming cost V 5 bases and J 8 bases, with 16 bases left between them. Germline lookup yields CDR1 LGHNA and CDR2 YNFKEQ. The CDR3 runs to 14 residues. The chain's CDR3 is CASSARQSRDEQFF. CDR3 sequence (DNA): TGTGCCAGCAGCGCCCGACAGTCTCGGGATGAGCAGTTCTTC.

The chain combines TRBV11-3 with TRBJ2-7; D is undetermined. Germline V gene sequence: CDR1 SGHNT, CDR2 YENEEA. The V end lost 1 base, the J end lost 6 bases, and 10 bases lay between the germline ends. The CDR3 has 13 amino acids. The CDR3 DNA follows: TGTGCCAGCAGCTTAGTCCCCTCGGGCGAGCAGTACTTC. It yields the protein CASSLVPSGEQYF.

V and J are TRBV9 and TRBJ2-2; tentatively, D is TRBD1 (6 bases). Germline CDR1 and CDR2: SGDLS and YYNGEE. CDR3 size: 16 residues. Trimming shortened V by 4 bases and J by 1 base, and 14 bases separated the two germline ends. CDR3 sequence reads: CASSLHPGQNTGELFF. For the CDR3, the DNA is TGTGCCAGCAGCCTCCATCCGGGACAGAACACCGGGGAGCTGTTTTTT.

CDR3 protein: CARGVAGASVNEQFF. Here the CDR3 DNA reads TGTGCTAGGGGGGTAGCGGGAGCTTCGGTTAATGAGCAGTTCTTC. This sequence joins TRBV7-7 and TRBJ2-1, with 9 positions matching TRBD2. Germline V gene lookup returns CDR1 SSHAT and CDR2 FNYEAQ (reference sequence). This CDR3 has 15 amino acids.

The chain employs TRBV4-2 and TRBJ2-3, with 12 bases aligning to TRBD2. Germline CDR1 reads LGHNA; CDR2 reads YNFKEQ. J gave up 4 bases and V 0 bases, and 14 bases lay outside the gene matches. This CDR3 comprises 20 residues. The CDR3 DNA sequence: TGTGCCAGCAGCCAAGATATAGCGTGGACTAGCGGGATTGTTGCAGATACGCAGTATTTT. Translating it yields CASSQDIAWTSGIVADTQYF.

The J gene is TRBJ1-1, the V gene TRBV7-9; D ambiguous. Looked up from germline, CDR1 is SEHNR and CDR2 is FQNEAQ (reference sequence). CDR3 length: 13 amino acids. The V and J ends lost 2 bases and 1 base respectively, with 5 bases between them. CDR3 nucleotides: TGTGCCAGCAGCTTAACTGGGAACACTGAAGCTTTCTTT. This gives the protein CASSLTGNTEAFF.